This entry is about one TCR beta chain. What this receptor recognizes is not known. Base quality data are lacking; no much larger clone is found one base away. Spanning cysteine to phenylalanine, the CDR3 consists of 13 amino acids. The DNA shown is the 39-base CDR3, in frame from base 1. The germline V gene gives CDR1 as SQVTM and CDR2 as ANQGSEA. The junction shows trimming of 7 bases on V and 4 bases on J, and the gene matches do not reach 5 bases of it. TCRbeta CDR3 regions were amplified from genomic DNA using the immunoSEQ Assay, a bias-controlled multiplex PCR. For the original study's pipeline: The number of nucleated cells in each sample was estimated from the amplification of reference gene primers within the assay. Sequence reads were collapsed and filtered to measure the absolute abundance of every unique TCRbeta CDR3 rearrangement. For each sample, productive Simpson clonality was calculated as the square root of Simpson's diversity index across productive rearrangements. TCRdb took over this immuneACCESS table, retaining in-frame rearrangements with V and J assigned. Such tables are incomplete; in checked studies, under half of the missing clones stem from an unresolved V gene, and the remainder is unexplained. D and trimming were read from the DNA, whereas the V and J calls and clone size are those reported in that table. Counted in this sample were 50,000 to 70,000 clones; approximately 89% of them appeared once. About 6.3% of the sample lies in the top ten.

Collaborating institutions collected whole blood in K2EDTA tubes following their own protocols. For TCRbeta analysis, collaborators shipped samples as frozen whole blood, isolated PBMCs, or DNA extracted from either of those sample types. The sample belongs to a study of blood T cell repertoires in COVID-19 (dated by TCRdb to the early 2020s). As for the study more broadly: Samples covering the acute and convalescent phases of COVID-19 were provided by collaborators in the United States, Italy and Spain. Where available, HLA class I and class II types were obtained from metadata supplied by the sample provider rather than from assay-based typing. Subjects who had been exposed to COVID-19, were actively infected with it, or had recovered from it provided the deeply sampled blood TCRbeta repertoires that made up the dataset. A de-identified subject ID, COVID-19 status, age in years and sex were almost always included in the sample metadata. The samples were drawn from two sources: the first 160 participants of the ongoing ImmuneRACE study, and 1,254 subjects contributed by 6 global collaborators. A freely available public database, intended as a resource for researchers studying the immune response to SARS-CoV-2, is where the repertoires were released. The prospective study material was composed of cDNA or gDNA derived from T cells, B-cell-depleted T cells, or PBMCs. Broad study findings and their caveats: The quantity of clinical and demographic metadata differed by source and by participant and was supplied without curation.

The chain is encoded by TRBV29-1 joined to TRBJ1-1; TRBD1 agrees with 11 junctional bases. This TCR was recovered from a man aged 55 to 70 with active or convalescent COVID-19. Sequencing was done on a sample of peripheral blood. The CDR3 protein is CSAWDRGSTEAFF. The nucleotide sequence is TGCAGCGCTTGGGACAGGGGGTCCACTGAAGCTTTCTTT.